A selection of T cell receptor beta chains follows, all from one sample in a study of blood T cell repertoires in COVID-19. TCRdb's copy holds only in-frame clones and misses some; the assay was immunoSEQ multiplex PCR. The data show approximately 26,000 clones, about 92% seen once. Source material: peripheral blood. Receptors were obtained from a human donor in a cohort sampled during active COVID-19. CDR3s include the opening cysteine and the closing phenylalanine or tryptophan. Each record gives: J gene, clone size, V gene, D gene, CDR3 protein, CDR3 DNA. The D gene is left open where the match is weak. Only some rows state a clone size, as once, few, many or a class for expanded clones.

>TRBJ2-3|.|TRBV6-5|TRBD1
CASRETGQGTQYF
TGTGCCAGCAGAGAGACAGGGCAGGGTACGCAGTATTTT
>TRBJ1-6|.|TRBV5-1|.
CASSAGQGNSPLHF
TGCGCCAGCAGCGCAGGGCAGGGGAATTCACCCCTCCACTTT
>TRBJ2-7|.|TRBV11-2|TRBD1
CASSITDRGQSGEQYF
TGTGCCAGCAGCATCACGGACAGGGGGCAATCAGGGGAGCAGTACTTC
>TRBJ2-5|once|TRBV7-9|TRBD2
CASSSPGTSGGAQETQYF
TGTGCCAGCAGCTCCCCCGGGACTAGCGGGGGGGCCCAGGAGACCCAGTACTTC
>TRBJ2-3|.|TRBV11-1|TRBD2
CASSSLAGVPTDTQYF
TGTGCCAGCAGCTCCCTAGCGGGAGTCCCCACAGATACGCAGTATTTT
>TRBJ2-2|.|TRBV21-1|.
CASSSGWSTGELFF
TGTGCCAGCAGCAGTGGATGGAGCACCGGGGAGCTGTTTTTT
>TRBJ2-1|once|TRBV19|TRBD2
CASSKTSGGSYNEQFF
TGTGCCAGTAGCAAAACTAGCGGTGGCTCCTACAATGAGCAGTTCTTC
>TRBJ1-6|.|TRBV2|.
CASLRGQAYNNSPLHF
TGTGCCAGCCTTAGAGGGCAGGCCTATAACAATTCACCCCTCCACTTT
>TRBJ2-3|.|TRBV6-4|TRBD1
CASTPRTGGTDTQYF
TGTGCCAGCACCCCCCGGACAGGGGGCACAGATACGCAGTATTTT
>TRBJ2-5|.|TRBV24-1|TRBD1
CATNSGGTGKETQYF
TGTGCCACTAACAGTGGGGGGACAGGGAAAGAGACCCAGTACTTC
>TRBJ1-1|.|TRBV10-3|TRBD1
CAISRTGGDTEAFF
TGTGCCATCAGTCGAACAGGGGGTGACACTGAAGCTTTCTTT
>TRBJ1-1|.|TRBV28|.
CASSRQDWNTEAFF
TGTGCCAGCAGTCGACAGGATTGGAACACTGAAGCTTTCTTT
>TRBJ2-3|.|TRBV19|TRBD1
CASSSPTGGLTRGADTQYF
TGTGCCAGTAGTTCCCCGACAGGGGGGTTGACTAGGGGAGCAGATACGCAGTATTTT
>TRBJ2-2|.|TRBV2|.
CASRAGRQNTGELFF
TGTGCCAGCAGAGCAGGGCGCCAGAACACCGGGGAGCTGTTTTTT
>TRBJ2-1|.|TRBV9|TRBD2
CASSPRGTSGGNEQFF
TGTGCCAGCAGCCCCCGAGGGACTAGCGGGGGGAATGAGCAGTTCTTC
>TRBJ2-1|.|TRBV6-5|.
CASTGWSYNEQFF
TGTGCCAGCACCGGGTGGTCCTACAATGAGCAGTTCTTC
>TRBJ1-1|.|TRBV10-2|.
CASSVQDRSRNTEAFF
TGCGCCAGCAGTGTTCAGGACAGATCGAGGAACACTGAAGCTTTCTTT
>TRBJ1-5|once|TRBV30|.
CAWSFDWSNQPQHF
TGTGCCTGGAGTTTTGACTGGAGCAATCAGCCCCAGCATTTT
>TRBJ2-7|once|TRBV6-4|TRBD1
CASSEAGGREQYF
TGTGCCAGCAGTGAAGCAGGGGGCCGCGAGCAGTACTTC
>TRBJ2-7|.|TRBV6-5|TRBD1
CASSYRDRGPYEQYF
TGTGCCAGCAGTTACCGGGACAGGGGACCGTACGAGCAGTACTTC
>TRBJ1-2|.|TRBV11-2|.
CASSLDQGTYGYTF
TGTGCCAGCAGCTTAGATCAGGGGACCTATGGCTACACCTTC
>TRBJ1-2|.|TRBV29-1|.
CSVQGNGYTF
TGCAGCGTGCAGGGTAATGGCTACACCTTC
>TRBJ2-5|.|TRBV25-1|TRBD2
CASSAPRGGLGETQYF
TGTGCCAGCAGTGCACCACGCGGGGGGCTCGGTGAGACCCAGTACTTC
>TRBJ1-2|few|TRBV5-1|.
CASSLAGVGGYTF
TGCGCCAGCAGCTTGGCGGGGGTAGGGGGCTACACCTTC
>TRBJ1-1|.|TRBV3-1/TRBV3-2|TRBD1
CASSQNGPGTGGAGAFF
TGTGCCAGCAGCCAGAACGGCCCCGGGACAGGGGGCGCAGGAGCTTTCTTT
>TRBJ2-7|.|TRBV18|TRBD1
CASSAGGPYEQYF
TGTGCCAGCTCAGCAGGGGGCCCCTACGAGCAGTACTTC
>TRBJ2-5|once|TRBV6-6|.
CASSFTGMRETQYF
TGTGCCAGCAGTTTTACAGGGATGCGAGAGACCCAGTACTTC
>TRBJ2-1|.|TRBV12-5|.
CASGRGDEQFF
TGTGCTAGTGGCCGCGGGGATGAGCAGTTCTTC
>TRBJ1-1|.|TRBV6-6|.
CASGRATEAFF
TGTGCCAGCGGGAGGGCAACTGAAGCTTTCTTT
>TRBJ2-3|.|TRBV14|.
CASSQEGADTQYF
TGTGCCAGCAGCCAAGAGGGGGCGGATACGCAGTATTTT
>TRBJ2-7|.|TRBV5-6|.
CASSFNRQSYEQYF
TGTGCCAGCAGCTTTAACAGGCAATCCTACGAGCAGTACTTC
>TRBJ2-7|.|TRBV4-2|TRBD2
CASSLLHPGRVGGWYEQYF
TGTGCCAGCAGCCTTCTCCACCCAGGGAGGGTCGGAGGGTGGTACGAGCAGTACTTC
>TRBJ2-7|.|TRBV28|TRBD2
CASSRVRDYSYEQYF
TGTGCCAGCAGCCGTGTCCGGGACTACTCCTACGAGCAGTACTTC
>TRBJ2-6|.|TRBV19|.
CASSILDNGANVLTF
TGTGCCAGTAGTATCCTGGACAATGGGGCCAACGTCCTGACTTTC